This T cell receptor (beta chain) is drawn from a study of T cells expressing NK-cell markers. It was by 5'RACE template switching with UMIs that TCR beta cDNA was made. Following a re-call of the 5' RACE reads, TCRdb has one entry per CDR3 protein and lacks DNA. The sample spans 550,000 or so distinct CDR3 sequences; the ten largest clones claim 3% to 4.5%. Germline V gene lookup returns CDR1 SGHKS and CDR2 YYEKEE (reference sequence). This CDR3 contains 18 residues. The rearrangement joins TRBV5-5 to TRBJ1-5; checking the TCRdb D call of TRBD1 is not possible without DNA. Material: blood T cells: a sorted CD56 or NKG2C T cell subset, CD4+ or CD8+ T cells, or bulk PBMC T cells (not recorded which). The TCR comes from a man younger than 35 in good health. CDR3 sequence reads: CASSFGTNLGWSNQPQHF.